This T cell receptor beta chain is drawn from a study of CD8 T cells in Susac syndrome. At the level of the study: Among the Susac syndrome patients who underwent sequencing, roughly six had clinically active disease, while fewer than ten of them were in remission.

Reverse transcription of roughly 0.5 to 1 ug RNA used random hexamers. Each CDR3 protein gets one entry after TCRdb re-called the immunoSEQ multiplex PCR reads with MiXCR. This table has about 190,000 distinct CDR3 sequences, 90% to 96% appearing once. There are 13 residues in the CDR3. The germline V gene encodes CDR1 SNHLY and CDR2 FYNNEI. V shed 5 bases and J shed 7 bases, with 11 bases lying between them. The rearrangement uses TRBV2 and TRBJ2-2; D uncertain. Material: CD4+ T cells from PBMCs. The sequence came from a human donor with Susac syndrome. CDR3 sequence (DNA): TGTGCCAGCAGTAAGACGGTGGTCGGGGAGCTGTTTTTT. It is translated as CASSKTVVGELFF.